The rows below give T cell receptor beta chains drawn from one sample of a study of blood T cell repertoires in COVID-19. Measured with immunoSEQ multiplex PCR; TCRdb has only the in-frame clones, and not every one. The data show some 120,000 clones, 70% to 80% seen once. The specimen sequenced was peripheral blood. These receptors all stem from a human donor in a cohort sampled during active COVID-19. Both conserved end residues are part of each CDR3. D genes are given only for firm matches. Not all rows give a size; the values are once, few, many and, for expanded clones, a class.

size | J | V | D | CDR3 | DNA
NA | TRBJ1-4 | TRBV18 | NA | CASSRARPSTNEKLFF | TGTGCCAGCTCACGGGCCAGGCCTTCAACTAATGAAAAACTGTTTTTT
NA | TRBJ2-3 | TRBV13 | TRBD2 | CASSPIAGGRDTQYF | TGTGCCAGCAGCCCAATAGCGGGGGGCCGAGATACGCAGTATTTT
NA | TRBJ2-4 | TRBV29-1 | TRBD1 | CSVFGTGGPEAKNIQYF | TGCAGCGTTTTCGGGACAGGGGGCCCCGAGGCCAAAAACATTCAGTACTTC
NA | TRBJ1-4 | TRBV27 | NA | CASSSRGRYEKLFF | TGTGCCAGCAGTTCCAGGGGCAGATATGAAAAACTGTTTTTT
NA | TRBJ1-1 | TRBV11-2 | NA | CASSLAQTGTEAFF | TGTGCCAGCAGCTTAGCCCAGACTGGTACTGAAGCTTTCTTT
NA | TRBJ2-5 | TRBV10-2 | TRBD2 | CASKEGLPYQETQYF | TGCGCCAGCAAGGAGGGACTACCTTACCAAGAGACCCAGTACTTC
NA | TRBJ2-3 | TRBV7-9 | NA | CASSNTGTDTQYF | TGTGCCAGCAGTAATACAGGGACAGATACGCAGTATTTT
once | TRBJ2-5 | TRBV27 | TRBD2 | CASSSPGLAKETQYF | TGTGCCAGCAGTTCTCCGGGACTAGCGAAAGAGACCCAGTACTTC
NA | TRBJ1-4 | TRBV5-6 | NA | CASSSTIRGNEKLFF | TGTGCCAGCAGCTCGACGATTCGGGGGAACGAAAAACTGTTTTTT
NA | TRBJ2-1 | TRBV29-1 | TRBD1 | CSVGQSNEQFF | TGCAGCGTGGGACAGTCCAATGAGCAGTTCTTC
NA | TRBJ1-5 | TRBV19 | TRBD1 | CASSVGQSPNQPQHF | TGTGCCAGTAGTGTGGGACAGAGCCCAAATCAGCCCCAGCATTTT
NA | TRBJ1-1 | TRBV5-1 | NA | CASSPGFGDDAFF | TGCGCCAGCAGCCCCGGATTCGGGGATGACGCTTTCTTT
NA | TRBJ1-5 | TRBV28 | NA | CASSTLGGNQPQHF | TGTGCCAGCAGTACTCTGGGGGGGAATCAGCCCCAGCATTTT
NA | TRBJ1-4 | TRBV18 | NA | CASSPQGTNEKLFF | TGTGCCAGCTCACCACAGGGGACTAATGAAAAACTGTTTTTT
NA | TRBJ1-4 | TRBV5-1 | TRBD1 | CASSWGTGGFGKLFF | TGCGCCAGCAGCTGGGGGACAGGGGGTTTTGGAAAACTGTTTTTT
NA | TRBJ1-2 | TRBV7-9 | TRBD1 | CASSEDRAYGYTF | TGTGCCAGCAGCGAAGACAGGGCCTATGGCTACACCTTC
once | TRBJ1-2 | TRBV7-6 | NA | CASSLVQGDGYTF | TGTGCCAGCAGCTTAGTCCAGGGTGATGGCTACACCTTC
NA | TRBJ1-5 | TRBV6-5 | NA | CASSYSHSSNQPQHF | TGTGCCAGCAGTTACTCTCACAGTAGCAATCAGCCCCAGCATTTT
NA | TRBJ2-5 | TRBV7-9 | NA | CASSFPTGKETQYF | TGTGCCAGCAGCTTTCCCACAGGGAAAGAGACCCAGTACTTC
NA | TRBJ1-1 | TRBV28 | TRBD1 | CASSSPRTGGSTEAFF | TGTGCCAGCAGTTCACCCCGGACAGGGGGAAGCACTGAAGCTTTCTTT
NA | TRBJ2-7 | TRBV6-5 | NA | CASSYGPRNSYEQYF | TGTGCCAGCAGTTACGGGCCCAGGAACTCCTACGAGCAGTACTTC
NA | TRBJ1-2 | TRBV6-2/TRBV6-3 | TRBD1 | CASSYQQGNYGYTF | TGTGCCAGCAGTTACCAACAGGGGAACTATGGCTACACCTTC
NA | TRBJ1-2 | TRBV3-1/TRBV3-2 | NA | CASSHRRGNGYTF | TGTGCCAGCAGCCATCGGAGGGGCAACGGCTACACCTTC
NA | TRBJ1-1 | TRBV5-1 | NA | CASRVQGLNTEAFF | TGCGCCAGCAGGGTCCAGGGATTAAACACTGAAGCTTTCTTT
once | TRBJ1-5 | TRBV12-3/TRBV12-4 | TRBD1 | CASSLTGEQPQHF | TGTGCCAGCAGTTTGACAGGGGAGCAGCCCCAGCATTTT
NA | TRBJ2-7 | TRBV28 | NA | CASEGGMAYEQYF | TGTGCCAGCGAGGGGGGGATGGCCTACGAGCAGTACTTC
NA | TRBJ2-5 | TRBV2 | TRBD2 | CASSAWGGSLGETQYF | TGTGCCAGCAGTGCATGGGGGGGAAGTTTGGGAGAGACCCAGTACTTC
NA | TRBJ2-4 | TRBV15 | NA | CATSRGAGPSKNIQYF | TGTGCCACCAGCAGAGGTGCGGGGCCCTCCAAAAACATTCAGTACTTC
NA | TRBJ1-5 | TRBV6-5 | NA | CASSYWQGAQPQHF | TGTGCCAGCAGTTATTGGCAGGGCGCCCAGCCCCAGCATTTT
few | TRBJ2-2 | TRBV2 | TRBD1 | CASSRDSNTGELFF | TGTGCCAGCAGTCGGGACAGCAACACCGGGGAGCTGTTTTTT
NA | TRBJ2-6 | TRBV6-1 | TRBD2 | CASSGGGGSGANVLTF | TGTGCCAGCAGTGGGGGCGGGGGCTCTGGGGCCAACGTCCTGACTTTC
NA | TRBJ1-5 | TRBV12-3/TRBV12-4 | NA | CASSFGNQPQHF | TGTGCCAGCAGTTTCGGCAATCAGCCCCAGCATTTT
many | TRBJ1-6 | TRBV19 | TRBD1 | CASSGTGVNSPLHF | TGTGCCAGTTCCGGGACAGGGGTTAATTCACCCCTCCACTTT
NA | TRBJ2-2 | TRBV7-8 | TRBD1 | CASSRNPRTGGDLSTGELFF | TGTGCCAGCAGTCGAAACCCCCGGACAGGGGGCGATCTGAGCACCGGGGAGCTGTTTTTT
NA | TRBJ2-3 | TRBV15 | TRBD2 | CATSRARGATDTQYF | TGTGCCACCAGCAGAGCGCGGGGGGCAACAGATACGCAGTATTTT
NA | TRBJ2-6 | TRBV6-2/TRBV6-3 | NA | CASSYSLPGLASGANVLTF | TGTGCCAGCAGTTACTCGTTGCCAGGCCTTGCCTCTGGGGCCAACGTCCTGACTTTC
NA | TRBJ2-1 | TRBV10-3 | NA | CAIGGGRANEQFF | TGTGCCATCGGTGGGGGGCGCGCCAATGAGCAGTTCTTC
NA | TRBJ1-4 | TRBV9 | TRBD1 | CASSPRADGQGYEKLFF | TGTGCCAGCAGCCCCCGGGCTGATGGACAGGGATATGAAAAACTGTTTTTT
NA | TRBJ2-7 | TRBV29-1 | NA | CSVEDDGKGGYEQYF | TGCAGCGTTGAAGATGATGGTAAAGGGGGCTACGAGCAGTACTTC
NA | TRBJ2-3 | TRBV6-2/TRBV6-3 | NA | CASSPSSFRVGTDTQYF | TGTGCCAGCAGCCCTAGTTCCTTTCGGGTTGGCACAGATACGCAGTATTTT
few | TRBJ2-2 | TRBV27 | TRBD1 | CASSFGTGDTGELFF | TGTGCCAGCAGTTTTGGGACAGGGGACACCGGGGAGCTGTTTTTT
NA | TRBJ1-4 | TRBV12-3/TRBV12-4 | TRBD1 | CASSPGTGEKLFF | TGTGCCAGCAGTCCCGGGACAGGGGAAAAACTGTTTTTT
few | TRBJ1-3 | TRBV7-2 | NA | CASSLGPSGNTIYF | TGTGCCAGCAGCTTAGGGCCGTCTGGAAACACCATATATTTT
NA | TRBJ2-1 | TRBV3-1/TRBV3-2 | TRBD2 | CASSPGGRGGNEQFF | TGTGCCAGCAGCCCCGGGGGCCGGGGGGGAAATGAGCAGTTCTTC
NA | TRBJ1-1 | TRBV5-4 | NA | CASSWGGSEAFF | TGTGCCAGCAGCTGGGGGGGGTCTGAAGCTTTCTTT